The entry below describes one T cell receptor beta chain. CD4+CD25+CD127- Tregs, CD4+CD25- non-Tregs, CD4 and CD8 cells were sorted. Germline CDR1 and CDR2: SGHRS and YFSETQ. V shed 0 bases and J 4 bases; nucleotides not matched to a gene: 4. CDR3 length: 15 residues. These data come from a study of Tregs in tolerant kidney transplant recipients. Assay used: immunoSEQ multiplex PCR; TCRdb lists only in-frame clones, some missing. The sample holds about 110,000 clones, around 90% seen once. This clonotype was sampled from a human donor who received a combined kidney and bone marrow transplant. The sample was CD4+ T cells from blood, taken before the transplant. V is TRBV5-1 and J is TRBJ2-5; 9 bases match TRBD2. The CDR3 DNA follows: TGCGCCAGCAGCTTGGTAGTAGCGGGAGCAGAGACCCAGTACTTC. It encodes CASSLVVAGAETQYF.